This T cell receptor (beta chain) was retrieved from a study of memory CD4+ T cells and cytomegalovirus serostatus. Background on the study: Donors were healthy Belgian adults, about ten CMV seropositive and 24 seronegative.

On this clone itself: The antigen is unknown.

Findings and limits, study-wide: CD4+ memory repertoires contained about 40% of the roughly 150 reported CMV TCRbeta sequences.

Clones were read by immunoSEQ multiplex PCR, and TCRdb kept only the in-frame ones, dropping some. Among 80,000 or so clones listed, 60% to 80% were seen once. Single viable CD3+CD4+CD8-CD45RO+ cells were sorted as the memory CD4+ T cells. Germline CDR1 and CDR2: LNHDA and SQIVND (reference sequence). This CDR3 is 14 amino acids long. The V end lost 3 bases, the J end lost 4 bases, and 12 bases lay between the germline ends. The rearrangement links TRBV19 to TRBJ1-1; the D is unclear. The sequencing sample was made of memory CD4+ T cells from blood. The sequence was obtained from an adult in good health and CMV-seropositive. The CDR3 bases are TGTGCCAGTAGTATTGGGCCGTCTAGCACTGAAGCTTTCTTT. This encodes CASSIGPSSTEAFF.